This T cell receptor (beta chain) was obtained from a study of a mutant IDH1 vaccine in newly diagnosed glioma. Stated time point: baseline, week 1 (first vaccination visit). Documented treatment: pre-vaccination baseline after standard-of-care therapy. Profiled with immunoSEQ multiplex PCR; TCRdb holds only in-frame clones, not every one. The profile shows around 30,000 clones, more than 70% of them singletons. Trimming took 6 bases from V and 6 from J, leaving 18 bases between them. Germline values: CDR1 MNHNS, CDR2 SASEGT. The CDR3 contains 15 residues. The clonotype originates from a man in his forties or fifties with glioma. Some clones in this sample may be carry-over from other donors' samples. This specimen was peripheral blood mononuclear cells (PBMCs), taken from a glioma patient treated with radiotherapy, temozolomide or both. This rearrangement joins TRBV6-1 to TRBJ1-5; D possibly corresponds to TRBD1 (5 bases). The chain's CDR3 is CASSFPGARRQPQHF. The CDR3 nucleotides are TGTGCCAGCAGCTTTCCCGGGGCTAGGCGTCAGCCCCAGCATTTT.